This T cell receptor (beta chain) derives from a study of blood T cell repertoires in COVID-19 (dated by TCRdb to 2018 to 2021). Context from the whole study: Collaborator samples came from the United States, Italy and Spain and covered acute and convalescent phases of COVID-19. The prospective study material was composed of cDNA or gDNA derived from T cells, B-cell-depleted T cells, or PBMCs. Subjects who had been exposed to COVID-19, were actively infected with it, or had recovered from it provided the deeply sampled blood TCRbeta repertoires that made up the dataset. The repertoires were made available in a free public database intended to serve as a resource for research on the immune response to SARS-CoV-2. Samples came from the ongoing ImmuneRACE study (first 160 participants) plus 1,254 subjects from 6 global collaborators. A de-identified subject ID, COVID-19 status, age in years and sex were almost always included in the sample metadata. Where available, HLA class I and class II types were obtained from metadata supplied by the sample provider rather than from assay-based typing.

TCRbeta CDR3 regions were amplified from genomic DNA using the immunoSEQ Assay, a bias-controlled multiplex PCR. In the authors' own workflow: Nucleated cell counts per sample were estimated from amplification of reference gene primers within the assay. To quantify the absolute abundance of each unique TCRbeta CDR3 rearrangement, sequence reads were collapsed and filtered. For each sample, productive Simpson clonality was calculated as the square root of Simpson's diversity index across productive rearrangements. TCRdb holds this immuneACCESS table with in-frame rearrangements only. Some clones are missing; in checked studies, unresolved V genes explain under half, and the rest has no known cause. D and trimming come from the DNA, and the V and J calls and clone size come from that table. This sample has 100,000 to 150,000 clones in its table, and 75% to 90% of those were observed once. The ten largest clones capture around 7.7% of the sample.

Broad study findings and their caveats: The amount of clinical and demographic metadata varied by source and participant and was provided uncurated.

For this clone: The antigen it recognizes is unknown. Base qualities are missing; no much larger clone stands one base away.

From its cysteine to its phenylalanine, the CDR3 spans 14 amino acids. The DNA shown is the 42-base CDR3, in frame from base 1. CDR1 and CDR2, per the germline V gene, are SGHVS and FNYEAQ. V is cut by 1 base and J by 4 bases, and the space between the germline ends is 9 bases. Whole blood was collected in K2EDTA tubes by collaborating institutions according to the institutions' own protocols. For TCRbeta analysis, collaborators shipped samples as frozen whole blood, isolated PBMCs, or DNA extracted from either of those sample types. The V and J genes are TRBV7-6 and TRBJ2-3; 6 matching bases give a weak D call of TRBD2. The sample consisted of peripheral blood. The sequence was obtained from a human donor in a cohort sampled during active COVID-19. The DNA reads TGTGCCAGCAGCTTAGGGACTATCGCAGATACGCAGTATTTT. Translated, this is CASSLGTIADTQYF.